This is a list of T cell receptor beta chains from one sample in a study of blood T cells in healthy people across ages. Via MiXCR, TCRdb re-called the 5' RACE reads, giving one row per CDR3 protein. The top ten hold roughly 23% of the sample, which has about a million distinct CDR3 sequences, 51% seen once. The sample comprised blood. The receptors derive from a woman aged 60-75 years in good health. Both conserved end residues are part of each CDR3. D genes are given only for firm matches. Part of the rows lack a size; the others show once, few, many or a class for expanded clones.

v_call	j_call	clone_size	d_call	cdr3_nt	cdr3_aa
TRBV20-1	TRBJ1-1	.	TRBD1	TGCAGTGCTAGAGAAGGAGGGACAGGGAAAACTGAAGCTTTCTTT	CSAREGGTGKTEAFF
TRBV5-8	TRBJ2-3	.	TRBD2	TGTGCCAGCAGCTGGATGACTAGCGGGAGAGGGGCTACGCAGTATTTT	CASSWMTSGRGATQYF
TRBV12-1	TRBJ1-4	.	.	TGTGCCAGCAGCTGCACGGTGGGGGAAGGAAAACTGTTTTTT	CASSCTVGEGKLFF
TRBV27	TRBJ2-7	.	.	TGTGCCAGCAGTCCGAGTTTGGGGGCCGAAATGTACGAGCAGTACTTC	CASSPSLGAEMYEQYF
TRBV6-6	TRBJ2-1	many	TRBD2	TGTGCCAGCGCCCACTCGCGGGAGTTAAATGAGCAGTTCTTC	CASAHSRELNEQFF
TRBV12-3/TRBV12-4	TRBJ1-5	.	TRBD1	TGTGCCAGCAGCGGGACAGTGGGCAATCAGCCCCAGCATTTT	CASSGTVGNQPQHF
TRBV27	TRBJ1-1	.	.	TGTGCCAGCAGTGGGGCAGCCAGAGTCACTGAAGCTTTCTTT	CASSGAARVTEAFF
TRBV20-1	TRBJ2-1	.	.	TGCAGTGCTAGAGATCAGGGCCATGAGCAGTTCTTC	CSARDQGHEQFF
TRBV27	TRBJ2-1	.	.	TGTGCCAGCAGCTCTTGGCAGGGGTATGGCAATGAGCAGTTCTTC	CASSSWQGYGNEQFF
TRBV4-2	TRBJ2-7	many	TRBD2	TGTGCCAGCAGGCCCTCTGGCGGGAGAGGGGACGAGCAGTACTTC	CASRPSGGRGDEQYF
TRBV20-1	TRBJ1-2	few	.	TGCAGTGCTTCGTTACAGGGTAGCCATGGCTACACCTTC	CSASLQGSHGYTF
TRBV14	TRBJ2-1	.	TRBD2	TGTGCCAGCAGCCAGGCGACTAGCGGGAGGGACAATGAGCAGTTCTTC	CASSQATSGRDNEQFF
TRBV6-1	TRBJ2-5	.	TRBD2	TGTGCCAGCAGCTCAGAAACTAGCGGGAGAGTCGGGACCCAGTACTTC	CASSSETSGRVGTQYF
TRBV7-8	TRBJ2-2	.	.	TGTGCCAGCAGCCCAGGCTCCAGCGTGGACACCGGGGAGCTGTTTTTT	CASSPGSSVDTGELFF
TRBV7-9	TRBJ1-1	.	.	TGTGCCAGCAGCTTTAAGACCCTGGCCGTGCCTGAAGCTTTCTTT	CASSFKTLAVPEAFF
TRBV7-9	TRBJ1-2	.	.	TGTGCCAGCAGGGACCAGGGTGTCTATGGCTACACCTTC	CASRDQGVYGYTF
TRBV9	TRBJ2-5	.	.	TGTGCCAGCAGCCCGGGCGCCGCGGGGACCCAGTACTTC	CASSPGAAGTQYF
TRBV5-4	TRBJ1-2	.	.	TGTGCCAGCAGCGCGGGGCAAAGACCGGGGTATGGCTACACCTTC	CASSAGQRPGYGYTF
TRBV20-1	TRBJ2-3	.	.	TGCAGTGCTACACTAGGGACAGATACGCAGTATTTT	CSATLGTDTQYF
TRBV4-3	TRBJ2-4	.	.	TGCGCCAGCAGCCAAGCTCCAACTAGAGTCGACATTCAGTACTTC	CASSQAPTRVDIQYF
TRBV5-1	TRBJ1-2	once	.	TGCGCCAGCAGCACGGGGGGTTCCTATGGCTACACCTTC	CASSTGGSYGYTF
TRBV24-1	TRBJ2-6	.	.	TGTGCCACCAGTGCACACGTTACGAGCTCTGGGGCCAACGTCCTGACTTTC	CATSAHVTSSGANVLTF
TRBV7-2	TRBJ1-4	.	.	TGTGCCAGCAGCCTGACGAGGGCAACTAATGAAAAACTGTTTTTT	CASSLTRATNEKLFF
TRBV14	TRBJ2-7	once	TRBD2	TGTGCCAGCAGCCAGGGACTAGAGCGCGAGCAGTACTTC	CASSQGLEREQYF
TRBV13	TRBJ2-7	.	TRBD2	TGTGCCAGCAGCTTAGAGGCCGGGGGGGGGAATGAGCAGTACTTC	CASSLEAGGGNEQYF
TRBV6-7	TRBJ2-5	.	TRBD2	TGTGCCAGCAGTTACTCCCCGGGACTAAAAGGGGAGCAAGAGACCCAGTACTTC	CASSYSPGLKGEQETQYF
TRBV4-3	TRBJ2-5	.	TRBD1	TGCGCCAGCAGCCAAGTTTTGGACAGGGGTGAGACCCAGTACTTC	CASSQVLDRGETQYF
TRBV25-1	TRBJ2-1	.	.	TGTGCCAGCAGTGGACAAAACGGTGGGGAGCAGTTCTTC	CASSGQNGGEQFF
TRBV28	TRBJ2-4	few	.	TGTGCCAGCAGTTTATACGGGTACTACAAAAACATTCAGTACTTC	CASSLYGYYKNIQYF
TRBV20-1	TRBJ2-1	.	.	TGCAGTGCTAGCGGGTCGAGCGTATGGAATGAGCAGTTCTTC	CSASGSSVWNEQFF
TRBV7-9	TRBJ1-6	.	.	TGTGCCAGCACCCTAGGGGGTTACAATTCACCCCTCCACTTT	CASTLGGYNSPLHF
TRBV6-2/TRBV6-3	TRBJ2-7	many	TRBD2	TGTGCCACCCAGACCGGGAGGCCCTACGAGCAGTACTTC	CATQTGRPYEQYF
TRBV30	TRBJ2-7	.	TRBD1	TGTGCCTGGGCAACCGGGACAGGGGTTCACGAGCAGTACTTC	CAWATGTGVHEQYF
TRBV29-1	TRBJ2-1	few	TRBD2	TGCAGCGTCGAAACTAGCGGGAGGGCCTCTGCGCAGTTCTTC	CSVETSGRASAQFF
TRBV27	TRBJ2-3	.	TRBD2	TGTGCCAGCAGTTTACAGCGGGAGACCACAGATACGCAGTATTTT	CASSLQRETTDTQYF
TRBV13	TRBJ2-7	.	TRBD2	TGTGCCAGCAGCCCGACTAGCGGGAGTGATGAGCAGTACTTC	CASSPTSGSDEQYF
TRBV7-8	TRBJ2-1	few	TRBD2	TGTGCCAGCAGCATAAGGGGACTAGCGGGGGCGCCCAATGAGCAGTTCTTC	CASSIRGLAGAPNEQFF
TRBV4-1	TRBJ2-1	few	TRBD2	TGCGCCAGCAGCCTAACTAGCGATGAGCAGTTCTTC	CASSLTSDEQFF
TRBV30	TRBJ2-7	.	.	TGTGCCTGGAGTTCAGCGGAGTACGAGCAGTACTTC	CAWSSAEYEQYF
TRBV7-2	TRBJ2-3	few	.	TGTGCCAGCAGCTCGGCGAGTGGCACAGATACGCAGTATTTT	CASSSASGTDTQYF
TRBV7-3	TRBJ2-7	.	TRBD2	TGTGCCAGCAGCTTAAGGAGACTAGCGGGAGACTACAATGAGCAGTACTTC	CASSLRRLAGDYNEQYF
TRBV29-1	TRBJ2-7	few	.	TGCAGCGTTCAACCCGGGGACGAGCAGTACTTC	CSVQPGDEQYF
TRBV7-3	TRBJ2-2	.	TRBD2	TGTGCCAGCAGCTTGGGACTAGCGGGAGCCACCGGGGAGCTGTTTTTT	CASSLGLAGATGELFF
TRBV5-1	TRBJ1-1	.	TRBD1	TGCGCCAGCAGGACAGGGGTTGCGAACACTGAAGCTTTCTTT	CASRTGVANTEAFF
TRBV27	TRBJ2-2	.	TRBD1	TGTGCCAGCAGTGCTTACAGGGGTAGCACCGGGGAGCTGTTTTTT	CASSAYRGSTGELFF
TRBV7-2	TRBJ1-6	.	.	TGTGCCAGCAGACCTACCTCAGGGGACGGTAGGTCACCCCTCCACTTT	CASRPTSGDGRSPLHF
TRBV20-1	TRBJ2-1	once	TRBD2	TGCAGTGCTAGTAAGTCTAGCGGATACAATGAGCAGTTCTTC	CSASKSSGYNEQFF
TRBV5-6	TRBJ2-5	.	TRBD2	TGTGCCAGCAGCTTCCTAGCGGGCGGTTGGGTGGAGACCCAGTACTTC	CASSFLAGGWVETQYF
TRBV29-1	TRBJ1-2	.	TRBD1	TGCAGCACCCCGGGACAGAACTATGGCTACACCTTC	CSTPGQNYGYTF
TRBV7-2	TRBJ2-7	.	.	TGTGCCAGCAGCTTAGTTGGGCGAAGCGAGCAGTACTTC	CASSLVGRSEQYF
TRBV4-3	TRBJ2-7	many	.	TGCGCCAGCAGCCAAGATCGTGGGACACGAGACTACGAGCAGTACTTC	CASSQDRGTRDYEQYF
TRBV20-1	TRBJ2-5	.	.	TGCAGTGCTAGACTAGGGACAAACCAAGAGACCCAGTACTTC	CSARLGTNQETQYF
TRBV29-1	TRBJ2-1	few	.	TGCAGACTCTGGGATCGGGCCGCAATGAGTCGGCAGTTCTTC	CRLWDRAAMSRQFF
TRBV20-1	TRBJ2-1	.	.	TGCAGTGCTAGAGCTATGTGGGCAGCTGGCAATGAGCAGTTCTTC	CSARAMWAAGNEQFF
TRBV3-1	TRBJ1-2	.	TRBD1	TGTGCCAGCAGCCCGCCGGGACAGGGGAAATTCTATGGCTACACCTTC	CASSPPGQGKFYGYTF